Each of the 19 T cell receptor beta chains below was sequenced from the same sample in a study of blood T cell repertoires in COVID-19. Generated by immunoSEQ multiplex PCR, the TCRdb table keeps only in-frame clones and is missing some. This table has roughly 110,000 clones, 85% to 95% appearing once. The specimen was peripheral blood. Receptors were obtained from a woman aged 25-40 years with acute or convalescent COVID-19.

The J gene is TRBJ2-7, the V gene TRBV7-2; 15 positions match TRBD2. Germline CDR1 is SGHTA and CDR2 is FQGNSA. The CDR3 totals 18 residues. V lost 0 bases to trimming and J lost 3 bases; unmatched junction nucleotides: 6. For the CDR3, the DNA is TGTGCCAGCAGCTTAGCGCCTCCGGGACTAGCGGGAGGCTACGAGCAGTACTTC. Its protein is CASSLAPPGLAGGYEQYF.

This clone has just a few counts. This chain joins TRBV13 and TRBJ2-7; TRBD1 aligns across 10 bases. V trimming: 5 bases; J trimming: 5 bases; junction bases outside the gene matches: 9. Germline V lookup: CDR1 PRHDT, CDR2 FYEKMQ (reference sequence). This CDR3 has 15 residues. Here the CDR3 reads CASSLTGTGADEQYF. The CDR3 region has the DNA TGTGCCAGCAGCCTGACCGGGACAGGGGCCGACGAGCAGTACTTC.

This sequence joins TRBV2 and TRBJ1-5, with D unresolved. This CDR3 region has 16 residues. The V gene's germline CDR1 is SNHLY and CDR2 FYNNEI. V lost 8 bases and J lost 5, with 22 bases in between. Here the CDR3 DNA reads TGTGCCAGCGACTTCTCGCGTGACGATGCCCATCAGCCCCAGCATTTT. Encoded protein: CASDFSRDDAHQPQHF.

The chain has TRBV19 and TRBJ2-6, with a weak D call TRBD1 (5 bases). V gave up 9 bases and J gave up 4 bases, with 22 bases separating them. The V gene's germline CDR1 is LNHDA and CDR2 SQIVND (reference sequence). The CDR3 runs to 17 residues. The CDR3 sequence is CASDQTPGSSGANVLTF. CDR3 in DNA: TGTGCCAGCGACCAGACTCCAGGGTCATCCGGGGCCAACGTCCTGACTTTC. Combining the CDR3 with reference TRBV19 and TRBJ2-6 gives the whole variable domain DGGITQSPKYLFRKEGQNVTLSCEQNLNHDAMYWYRQDPGQGLRLIYYSQIVNDFQKGDIAEGYSVSREKKESFPLTVTSAQKNPTAFYLCASDQTPGSSGANVLTFGAGSRLTVL.

The rearrangement links TRBV7-3 to TRBJ2-1; the D gene is possibly TRBD1 (6 bases). The CDR3 runs to 14 residues. The V gene's germline CDR1 is SGHTA and CDR2 FQGTGA. V was pared by 4 bases and J by 5 bases, with 12 bases between. In nucleotides, the CDR3 is TGTGCCAGCAGCTCCACAGGGAAAAACAATGAGCAGTTCTTC. This sequence encodes CASSSTGKNNEQFF.

The V call is TRBV11-3, the J call TRBJ2-1; D uncertain. The CDR3 has 13 residues. Between the trimmed V and J ends, which lost 2 bases and 8 bases, there was a span of 10 bases. Germline-derived CDR1 and CDR2 are SGHNT and YENEEA. The CDR3 here is CASSLIGYHEQFF. CDR3 coding DNA: TGTGCCAGCAGCTTAATCGGGTACCATGAGCAGTTCTTC.

CDR3 in DNA: TGTGCCAGCAGCTTCCCCAACGGGGAGACCCAGTACTTC. Protein: CASSFPNGETQYF. The rearrangement links TRBV7-2 to TRBJ2-5; no firm D call. The CDR3 is 13 amino acids. The germline CDR1 and CDR2 sequences are SGHTA and FQGNSA. V lost 3 bases, J lost 5 bases, and 10 bases lay in between.

J is TRBJ1-1 and V is TRBV9, with D possibly matching TRBD1 (5 bases). Germline V lookup: CDR1 SGDLS, CDR2 YYNGEE. The germline V and J ends were trimmed by 2 bases and 5 bases, with 10 bases remaining between them. The CDR3 is 13 residues long. In nucleotides, the CDR3 is TGTGCCAGCAGCGTCGGGGGGGAAACTGAAGCTTTCTTT. Translating gives CASSVGGETEAFF.

V is TRBV6-2 or TRBV6-3 and J is TRBJ1-5, with D possibly matching TRBD1 (5 bases). The CDR3 has 14 amino acids. Trimming stripped 5 bases from V and 5 bases from J, with 13 bases between. Germline values: CDR1 MNHEY, CDR2 SVGEGT. Written as DNA, the CDR3 is TGTGCCAGCAGTGCCCGACAGTATGATCAGCCCCAGCATTTT. It specifies CASSARQYDQPQHF.

Comments on this clone: At one end the junction does not follow the germline gene, possibly because of a read error. Other DNA sequences in the sample encode the same CDR3. The chain uses TRBV7-2 and TRBJ2-2, with D hard to call. Germline V lookup: CDR1 SGHTA, CDR2 FQGNSA. The CDR3 length is 13 residues. The CDR3 sequence is CASSSPHTGELFF. The CDR3 DNA follows: TGCGCCAGCTCCAGTCCTCACACCGGGGAGCTGTTTTTT. Variable domain in full (rest from reference TRBV7-2 and TRBJ2-2): GAGVSQSPSNKVTEKGKDVELRCDPISGHTALYWYRQSLGQGLEFLIYFQGNSAPDKSGLPSDRFSAERTGGSVSTLTIQRTQQEDSAVYLCASSSPHTGELFFGEGSRLTVL.

This chain joins TRBV7-3 and TRBJ2-1; D gene unclear. V lost 4 bases and J lost 6, with 7 bases in between. CDR1 and CDR2 (germline): SGHTA, FQGTGA. This CDR3 has 12 residues. The CDR3 loop reads CASSSVGNEQFF. In DNA, the CDR3 is TGTGCCAGCAGCTCCGTCGGCAATGAGCAGTTCTTC.

This rearrangement joins TRBV19 to TRBJ1-5; 9 nucleotides match TRBD1. Trimming cost V 5 bases and J 6 bases; bases outside gene matches: 8. The length of the CDR3 is 15 residues. Germline lookup yields CDR1 LNHDA and CDR2 SQIVND (reference sequence). The CDR3 is CASSPTGGAGQPQHF. The CDR3 bases are TGTGCCAGTAGTCCCACAGGGGGCGCAGGTCAGCCCCAGCATTTT.

The J gene is TRBJ1-1, the V gene TRBV7-2; no clear D gene. Trimming cost V 2 bases and J 1 base, with 14 bases left between them. Germline CDR1 SGHTA, CDR2 FQGNSA. This CDR3 contains 16 residues. CDR3: CASSLNLATANTEAFF. CDR3 DNA sequence: TGTGCCAGCAGCTTAAACCTAGCGACGGCGAACACTGAAGCTTTCTTT.

The chain has TRBV19 and TRBJ1-5; tentative D call: TRBD1 (5 bases). The length of the CDR3 is 15 residues. The germline gives CDR1 LNHDA, CDR2 SQIVND (reference sequence). V was cut by 5 bases and J by 2 bases, with 13 bases left in between. Here the CDR3 DNA reads TGTGCCAGTAGTCTTCCAGTGGGGCGCAATCAGCCCCAGCATTTT. Translated, it gives CASSLPVGRNQPQHF. The variable domain in full, completed from reference TRBV19 and TRBJ1-5, reads DGGITQSPKYLFRKEGQNVTLSCEQNLNHDAMYWYRQDPGQGLRLIYYSQIVNDFQKGDIAEGYSVSREKKESFPLTVTSAQKNPTAFYLCASSLPVGRNQPQHFGDGTRLSIL.

This clone was detected a few times. This chain uses TRBV3-1 (or the pseudogene TRBV3-2) with TRBJ1-3; no definite D call. The CDR3 spans 16 residues. V shed 2 bases and J shed 0 bases, with 11 bases lying between them. Germline V gene sequence: CDR1 LGHDT, CDR2 YNNKEL (reference sequence). CDR3 in DNA: TGTGCCAGCAGCCAATTCATCCCCCACTCTGGAAACACCATATATTTT. This translates into CASSQFIPHSGNTIYF.

This chain uses TRBV19 with TRBJ2-2, with 13 bases lining up with TRBD2. The J segment lost 2 bases and the V segment lost 4 bases, leaving 4 bases of the junction unmatched. The CDR3 is 17 residues long. Germline V gene data show CDR1 as LNHDA and CDR2 as SQIVND (reference sequence). The CDR3: CASSNGLAGANTGELFF. DNA for the CDR3: TGTGCCAGTAGTAATGGACTAGCGGGAGCCAACACCGGGGAGCTGTTTTTT.

The V and J genes are TRBV4-1 and TRBJ2-2; D gene uncertain. The CDR3 length is 15 residues. V lost 3 bases, J lost 3 bases, and 11 bases lay in between. The germline CDR1 and CDR2 sequences are MGHRA and YSYEKL. DNA for the CDR3: TGCGCCAGCAGCCACGAGACTCCGGACACCGGGGAGCTGTTTTTT. Its protein is CASSHETPDTGELFF.

This clone has only one observation. This chain links TRBV11-3 with TRBJ1-1; D gene unclear. CDR1 and CDR2 from the germline V gene are SGHNT and YENEEA. CDR3 length equals 14 residues. V lost 5 bases, J lost 4 bases, and 14 bases lay in between. The CDR3 coding sequence is TGTGCCAGCAGCGATGAGGGCGCCGGCACTGAAGCTTTCTTT. Its translation: CASSDEGAGTEAFF.

This clone showed up just once. The chain is built from TRBV10-3 and TRBJ2-7; 8 bases align to TRBD1. CDR1 and CDR2 from the germline V gene are ENHRY and SYGVKD. The CDR3 loop spans 14 amino acids. V lost 6 bases and J lost 2; bases outside the gene matches: 6. CDR3 sequence (DNA): TGTGCCATCAGATACGGGACAGGCGCCTACGAGCAGTACTTC. This gives the protein CAIRYGTGAYEQYF.